The clone carrying this T cell receptor beta chain has only a few counts. Its target is unknown. TCRdb reprocessed the 5' RACE reads via MiXCR and lists one record per CDR3 protein. The repertoire includes about 430,000 distinct CDR3 sequences, about 24% of them detected once, and around 9.5% sits in the top ten. This sample is part of a study of T-cell memory formation after mild COVID-19. Overall study: In these data, TCR clusters were largely donor specific. General study findings and limits: SARS-CoV-2 specificity was not confirmed for second-wave clones peaking on day 37.

The sequence was collected from an adult woman who had mild COVID-19 (a few samples of this study predate the infection). Cell type and time point are not known. Input material: PBMCs or a T cell subset sorted from them (not recorded which).

CDR3 in DNA: TGTGCCAGCAGCCTACCTAGCGGGAGGTCTGAGACCCAGTACTTC. Translation gives CASSLPSGRSETQYF. The chain uses TRBV7-9 and TRBJ2-5, with TRBD2 matching 11 bases. The CDR3 length is 15 residues. Looked up from germline, CDR1 is SEHNR and CDR2 is FQNEAQ (reference sequence). Trimming took 5 bases from V and 5 from J; bases not matched to a gene: 7.